Included here is one T cell receptor beta chain sequence, with context. The sample is drawn from a study of T cell responses to AZD1222 COVID-19 vaccine. Germline V lookup: CDR1 LGHDT, CDR2 YNNKEL (reference sequence). The V end lost 1 base, the J end lost 6 bases, and 15 bases lay between the germline ends. The CDR3 covers 16 residues. TCRdb keeps only in-frame clones here, not all; method: immunoSEQ multiplex PCR. The sample consists of 140,000 to 150,000 clones, under 95% of them appearing once. Source: peripheral blood, taken on day 0 of AZD1222 vaccination. The sequence came from an adult in good health. This sequence joins TRBV3-1 (or the pseudogene TRBV3-2) and TRBJ1-4; possibly TRBD1 for D (5 bases). Here the CDR3 DNA reads TGTGCCAGCAGCCAAGGGGGCGGTTTCGGGCATGAAAAACTGTTTTTT. This encodes CASSQGGGFGHEKLFF.